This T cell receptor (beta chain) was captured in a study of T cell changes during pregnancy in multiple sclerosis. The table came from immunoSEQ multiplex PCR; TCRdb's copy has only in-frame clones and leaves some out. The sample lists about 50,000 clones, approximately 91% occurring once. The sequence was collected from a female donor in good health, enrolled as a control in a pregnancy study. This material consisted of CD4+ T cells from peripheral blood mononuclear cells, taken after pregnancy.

CDR3 residues: CASSTGGGTYNEQFF. The DNA for the CDR3 is TGTGCCAGCAGTACGGGCGGGGGGACCTACAATGAGCAGTTCTTC. This chain joins TRBV6-5 and TRBJ2-1; TRBD2 aligns across 8 bases. With V trimmed by 5 bases and J by 2 bases, 5 bases remained unmatched. Germline-derived CDR1 and CDR2 are MNHEY and SVGAGI. The CDR3 consists of 15 residues.